A selection of T cell receptor beta chains follows, all from one sample in a study of beta chain features in type 1 diabetes. Profiled with immunoSEQ multiplex PCR; TCRdb holds only in-frame clones, not every one. The sample includes under 950,000 clones, roughly a sixth seen only once; the top ten take about 0.025%. Sequencing used naive CD4+ T cells from blood. The receptors stem from a woman aged 18-29 years in good health. CDR3s include the opening cysteine and the closing phenylalanine or tryptophan. D genes are given only for firm matches. Only part of the rows carry a size: once, few, many, or a class if the clone is expanded.

J: TRBJ2-4
V: TRBV15
D: NA
size: NA
CDR3: CATSRDGRVMSIQYF
DNA: TGTGCCACCAGCAGAGATGGCAGGGTCATGTCCATTCAGTACTTC

J: TRBJ2-5
V: TRBV7-2
D: TRBD1
size: NA
CDR3: CASSSRTGRETQYF
DNA: TGTGCCAGCAGCTCACGGACAGGGAGAGAGACCCAGTACTTC

J: TRBJ2-2
V: TRBV28
D: TRBD1
size: few
CDR3: CASSPGQGGELFF
DNA: TGTGCCAGCAGTCCCGGACAGGGCGGGGAGCTGTTTTTT

J: TRBJ2-7
V: TRBV30
D: NA
size: NA
CDR3: CAWSWASWRVDCEQYF
DNA: TGTGCCTGGAGTTGGGCTTCGTGGCGGGTTGACTGCGAGCAGTACTTC

J: TRBJ1-4
V: TRBV9
D: NA
size: NA
CDR3: CASSGQNEKLFF
DNA: TGTGCCAGCAGCGGACAGAATGAAAAACTGTTTTTT

J: TRBJ1-2
V: TRBV7-9
D: NA
size: few
CDR3: CASSFSTGGGGYTF
DNA: TGTGCCAGCAGCTTCAGTACAGGTGGTGGTGGCTACACCTTC

J: TRBJ2-1
V: TRBV11-2
D: TRBD2
size: NA
CDR3: CASSLVWLAGGRNNEQFF
DNA: TGTGCCAGCAGCTTAGTGTGGCTAGCGGGAGGGCGGAACAATGAGCAGTTCTTC

J: TRBJ1-4
V: TRBV23-1
D: TRBD1
size: NA
CDR3: CASRLPRSDRGIEKLFF
DNA: TGCGCCAGCAGGCTCCCTCGGTCGGACAGGGGGATTGAAAAACTGTTTTTT

J: TRBJ1-1
V: TRBV5-8
D: NA
size: few
CDR3: CASSLRGNTEAFF
DNA: TGTGCCAGCAGCTTAAGGGGGAACACTGAAGCTTTCTTT

J: TRBJ2-7
V: TRBV28
D: TRBD2
size: NA
CDR3: CASTAGGSSYEQYF
DNA: TGTGCCAGCACCGCGGGGGGGTCCTCCTACGAGCAGTACTTC

J: TRBJ2-3
V: TRBV6-1
D: NA
size: NA
CDR3: CASSGPFLGTQYF
DNA: TGTGCCAGCAGTGGGCCTTTCTTGGGTACGCAGTATTTT

J: TRBJ2-1
V: TRBV29-1
D: TRBD2
size: few
CDR3: CSVLNLLAKRYNEQFF
DNA: TGCAGCGTGTTAAACCTACTAGCGAAAAGGTACAATGAGCAGTTCTTC

J: TRBJ2-3
V: TRBV10-3
D: TRBD1
size: NA
CDR3: CASTGGSQDTQYF
DNA: TGTGCCAGCACAGGGGGATCTCAAGATACGCAGTATTTT

J: TRBJ2-1
V: TRBV28
D: NA
size: NA
CDR3: CASSRVFSYNEQFF
DNA: TGTGCCAGCAGCAGGGTATTCTCCTACAATGAGCAGTTCTTC

J: TRBJ2-1
V: TRBV6-1
D: TRBD2
size: NA
CDR3: CASSDGLAGDNEQFF
DNA: TGTGCCAGCAGTGACGGACTAGCGGGGGACAATGAGCAGTTCTTC

J: TRBJ1-5
V: TRBV6-1
D: NA
size: few
CDR3: CASREQGLGSNQPQHF
DNA: TGTGCCAGCAGGGAACAGGGTTTGGGAAGCAATCAGCCCCAGCATTTT

J: TRBJ1-2
V: TRBV7-2
D: TRBD1
size: few
CDR3: CASSRQTGASYGYTF
DNA: TGTGCCAGCAGCCGCCAGACAGGGGCAAGCTATGGCTACACCTTC

J: TRBJ2-7
V: TRBV7-2
D: NA
size: NA
CDR3: CASSLALGGGEQYF
DNA: TGTGCCAGCAGCTTAGCATTGGGGGGCGGCGAGCAGTACTTC

J: TRBJ2-1
V: TRBV2
D: NA
size: few
CDR3: CASSERRESYNEQFF
DNA: TGTGCCAGCAGTGAGAGGAGGGAGTCCTACAATGAGCAGTTCTTC

J: TRBJ2-7
V: TRBV7-9
D: TRBD1
size: few
CDR3: CASSSTTGSGYEQYF
DNA: TGTGCCAGCAGCTCGACGACAGGGTCAGGCTACGAGCAGTACTTC

J: TRBJ2-5
V: TRBV15
D: TRBD1
size: NA
CDR3: CATSRARGPDRGLETQYF
DNA: TGTGCCACCAGCAGAGCCCGAGGGCCAGACAGGGGATTGGAGACCCAGTACTTC

J: TRBJ2-1
V: TRBV5-1
D: TRBD2
size: NA
CDR3: CASSAGTSRNEQFF
DNA: TGCGCCAGCAGCGCTGGGACTAGCAGGAATGAGCAGTTCTTC

J: TRBJ2-7
V: TRBV29-1
D: TRBD1
size: NA
CDR3: CSVGQGFEQYF
DNA: TGCAGCGTTGGACAGGGTTTCGAGCAGTACTTC

J: TRBJ1-1
V: TRBV2
D: TRBD1
size: NA
CDR3: CASSERTGNTEAFF
DNA: TGTGCCAGCAGTGAGAGGACAGGGAACACTGAAGCTTTCTTT

J: TRBJ2-5
V: TRBV2
D: NA
size: few
CDR3: CASKGTILRDQETQYF
DNA: TGTGCCAGCAAGGGAACGATCCTAAGGGACCAAGAGACCCAGTACTTC

J: TRBJ1-1
V: TRBV18
D: TRBD1
size: NA
CDR3: CASSPYRGGGNTEAFF
DNA: TGTGCCAGCTCACCATACAGGGGCGGGGGGAACACTGAAGCTTTCTTT

J: TRBJ2-1
V: TRBV6-5
D: TRBD2
size: NA
CDR3: CATATSGSYNEQFF
DNA: TGTGCCACCGCGACTAGCGGGAGCTACAATGAGCAGTTCTTC

J: TRBJ2-2
V: TRBV5-1
D: TRBD2
size: few
CDR3: CASSLAGENTGELFF
DNA: TGCGCCAGCAGTCTAGCGGGAGAGAACACCGGGGAGCTGTTTTTT

J: TRBJ2-3
V: TRBV9
D: TRBD1
size: NA
CDR3: CASSPRTGATDTQYF
DNA: TGTGCCAGCAGTCCTCGGACAGGGGCCACAGATACGCAGTATTTT

J: TRBJ2-2
V: TRBV10-3
D: NA
size: NA
CDR3: CAISPGLDGELFF
DNA: TGTGCCATCAGCCCGGGGCTAGACGGGGAGCTGTTTTTT

J: TRBJ2-3
V: TRBV4-3
D: TRBD2
size: few
CDR3: CASSQEISGASTDTQYF
DNA: TGCGCCAGCAGCCAGGAAATTAGCGGGGCTAGCACAGATACGCAGTATTTT

J: TRBJ2-6
V: TRBV7-9
D: NA
size: NA
CDR3: CASSQGSGANVLTF
DNA: TGTGCCAGCAGCCAAGGCTCTGGGGCCAACGTCCTGACTTTC

J: TRBJ2-5
V: TRBV6-5
D: NA
size: NA
CDR3: CASSYSGGLETQYF
DNA: TGTGCCAGCAGTTACTCGGGAGGTTTAGAGACCCAGTACTTC

J: TRBJ1-5
V: TRBV18
D: NA
size: NA
CDR3: CASSSGPTNQPQHF
DNA: TGTGCCAGCTCATCGGGACCGACTAATCAGCCCCAGCATTTT

J: TRBJ2-7
V: TRBV6-5
D: TRBD2
size: few
CDR3: CASRTSGSYEQYF
DNA: TGTGCCAGCAGGACTAGCGGGAGCTACGAGCAGTACTTC

J: TRBJ1-1
V: TRBV18
D: NA
size: NA
CDR3: CASSPSVLTEAFF
DNA: TGTGCCAGCTCACCATCCGTTCTCACTGAAGCTTTCTTT

J: TRBJ2-5
V: TRBV7-2
D: NA
size: few
CDR3: CASSQAAETQYF
DNA: TGTGCCAGCAGCCAAGCGGCGGAGACCCAGTACTTC

J: TRBJ2-1
V: TRBV12-5
D: NA
size: NA
CDR3: CASASTTGNEQFF
DNA: TGTGCTAGTGCATCTACGACGGGAAATGAGCAGTTCTTC

J: TRBJ2-1
V: TRBV5-1
D: NA
size: NA
CDR3: CASSLDHNEQFF
DNA: TGCGCCAGCAGCTTAGATCACAATGAGCAGTTCTTC

J: TRBJ2-1
V: TRBV7-9
D: TRBD2
size: NA
CDR3: CASSSGLGRYNEQFF
DNA: TGTGCCAGCAGCTCCGGACTAGGGCGCTACAATGAGCAGTTCTTC

J: TRBJ2-1
V: TRBV11-3
D: TRBD2
size: few
CDR3: CASSLAGTRNEQFF
DNA: TGTGCCAGCAGCTTAGCGGGGACTAGGAATGAGCAGTTCTTC

J: TRBJ1-5
V: TRBV19
D: NA
size: few
CDR3: CASSIGPQGNQPQHF
DNA: TGTGCCAGTAGTATAGGGCCGCAGGGAAATCAGCCCCAGCATTTT

J: TRBJ2-5
V: TRBV28
D: NA
size: NA
CDR3: CASSFQDRETQYF
DNA: TGTGCCAGCAGTTTTCAGGACCGGGAGACCCAGTACTTC

J: TRBJ2-5
V: TRBV7-8
D: NA
size: few
CDR3: CASSLRAERETQYF
DNA: TGTGCCAGCAGCTTACGAGCTGAACGAGAGACCCAGTACTTC

J: TRBJ2-1
V: TRBV5-1
D: NA
size: NA
CDR3: CASSFGVLNEQFF
DNA: TGCGCCAGCAGCTTTGGTGTGTTGAATGAGCAGTTCTTC

J: TRBJ2-5
V: TRBV6-6
D: NA
size: few
CDR3: CASSPQGRETQYF
DNA: TGTGCCAGCAGTCCCCAGGGGCGGGAGACCCAGTACTTC

J: TRBJ2-2
V: TRBV7-2
D: NA
size: NA
CDR3: CASSSKYPLNTGELFF
DNA: TGTGCCAGCAGCTCAAAGTATCCCCTGAACACCGGGGAGCTGTTTTTT

J: TRBJ2-7
V: TRBV7-2
D: TRBD1
size: few
CDR3: CASSLGTVIYEQYF
DNA: TGTGCCAGCAGCCTCGGGACAGTGATCTACGAGCAGTACTTC

J: TRBJ2-2
V: TRBV9
D: TRBD2
size: NA
CDR3: CASSVVYGTSSTGELFF
DNA: TGTGCCAGCAGCGTAGTATACGGGACTAGTAGCACCGGGGAGCTGTTTTTT

J: TRBJ2-5
V: TRBV7-9
D: TRBD2
size: few
CDR3: CASSPGLAGWGGETQYF
DNA: TGTGCCAGCAGCCCTGGACTAGCGGGATGGGGAGGAGAGACCCAGTACTTC

J: TRBJ2-7
V: TRBV2
D: NA
size: few
CDR3: CASSGTRSSYEQYF
DNA: TGTGCCAGCAGTGGGACTCGGAGCTCCTACGAGCAGTACTTC

J: TRBJ2-7
V: TRBV18
D: TRBD1
size: few
CDR3: CASSYSGTGPYEQYF
DNA: TGTGCCAGCTCATACTCCGGGACAGGGCCCTACGAGCAGTACTTC

J: TRBJ2-1
V: TRBV18
D: TRBD2
size: few
CDR3: CASSRDYYNEQFF
DNA: TGTGCCAGCTCTAGGGACTATTACAATGAGCAGTTCTTC